This passage covers 18 T cell receptor beta chains from one sample sequenced in a study of T-cell reconstitution after alpha-beta-depleted transplantation in children. The TCRbeta library incorporated unique molecular identifiers. TCRdb independently ran MiXCR on the PCR reads; one entry per CDR3 protein. Of 200,000 or so distinct CDR3 sequences in the sample, 7% to 9% are singletons; the top ten hold less than 40%. Sequenced material: PBMCs, mostly from graft donor cells, taken 360 days after TCRalphabeta/CD19-depleted stem cell transplant. Receptors were obtained from a male patient aged 2 to 10 who had a stem cell transplant for acute myeloid leukemia, so the T cells may come from the graft donor.

This clonotype was picked up many times. The gene calls are TRBV12-3 or TRBV12-4 and TRBJ2-2; D unclear. V shed 6 bases and J shed 0 bases, with 8 bases lying between them. The CDR3 contains 14 residues. The CDR3 spells CASRRSTNTGELFF. DNA of the CDR3: TGTGCCAGCAGAAGGTCGACGAACACCGGGGAGCTGTTTTTT.

This clonotype was seen repeatedly, ten times or more. This chain joins TRBV7-7 and TRBJ1-1, with D unresolved. This CDR3 has 11 residues. Looked up from germline, CDR1 is SSHAT and CDR2 is FNYEAQ (reference sequence). This CDR3 is CARTVNTEAFF. CDR3 coding DNA: TGTGCTAGGACGGTGAACACTGAAGCTTTCTTT.

This clonotype was seen repeatedly, ten times or more. V gene TRBV28 combines with J gene TRBJ2-3, with TRBD2 matching 10 bases. The ends lost 7 bases at V and 6 bases at J; junction bases unmatched: 16. The CDR3 contains 17 residues. Germline-derived CDR1 and CDR2 are MDHEN and SYDVKM. Here the CDR3 reads CASIPRSLAGVTDTQYF. DNA for the CDR3: TGTGCCAGCATTCCAAGGAGTCTAGCGGGAGTAACGGATACGCAGTATTTT.

The table lists this clonotype with a few counts. The chain has TRBV4-1 and TRBJ1-5; 8 positions agree with TRBD1. The germline V gene has CDR1 MGHRA and CDR2 YSYEKL. V was clipped by 3 bases and J by 4 bases; unmatched bases: 8. This CDR3 has 16 residues. CDR3 in DNA: TGCGCCAGCAGCCACGTTGGACAGGGCAGAAATCAGCCCCAGCATTTT. Amino acid sequence: CASSHVGQGRNQPQHF.

Ten or more counts support this clonotype. The rearrangement uses TRBV29-1 and TRBJ2-1, with 8 bases lining up with TRBD2. Trimming cost V 4 bases and J 0 bases; bases outside gene matches: 5. The CDR3 has 15 residues. Germline CDR1 SQVTM, CDR2 ANQGSEA. CDR3 nucleotide sequence: TGCAGCGTTGTGGGTCTAGCGGGCTCCTACAATGAGCAGTTCTTC. Its translation: CSVVGLAGSYNEQFF.

This clonotype was picked up a small number of times. The CDR3 here is CASSPPGEGRKTQYF. The DNA for the CDR3 is TGTGCCAGCTCACCACCGGGGGAGGGGAGGAAGACCCAGTACTTC. The rearrangement joins TRBV18 to TRBJ2-5, with TRBD2 identical over 7 bases. The junction had 7 bases not matched to a gene; V was cut back by 0 bases and J by 6 bases. This CDR3 has 15 residues. From germline, CDR1 is KGHSH and CDR2 LQKENI.

This clonotype has a count of ten or more. The chain is built from TRBV5-6 and TRBJ2-1, with 7 nucleotides matching TRBD1. Losses at the gene ends were 3 bases for V and 0 bases for J; bases not matched to a gene: 0. CDR1 and CDR2 from the germline V gene are SGHDT and YYEEEE. The CDR3 length is 14 residues. The CDR3 DNA reads as TGTGCCAGCAGCTGGGACAGCTCCTACAATGAGCAGTTCTTC. Residues: CASSWDSSYNEQFF.

This chain links TRBV6-1 with TRBJ1-2; 9 nucleotides agree with TRBD1. V shed 3 bases, J shed 4 bases, and the junction held 6 bases outside the gene matches. CDR1 is MNHNS, CDR2 SASEGT, per germline. The CDR3 sequence is 15 residues long. DNA of the CDR3: TGTGCCAGCAGTGACCGGGACAGGGTTTTCTATGGCTACACCTTC. Protein product: CASSDRDRVFYGYTF.

This clonotype was seen many times. The V and J genes are TRBV12-3 or TRBV12-4 and TRBJ1-2; D possibly corresponds to TRBD1 (5 bases). V dropped 7 bases and J dropped 7 bases, with 13 bases sitting between them. The CDR3 is 12 residues long. The CDR3 sequence is CASTPDGGGYTF. The CDR3 coding sequence is TGTGCCAGCACCCCAGATGGGGGTGGCTACACCTTC.

The J gene is TRBJ2-7, the V gene TRBV7-8, with D possibly being TRBD1 or TRBD2 (5 bases each). Germline CDR1 and CDR2: SGHVS and FQNEAQ. CDR3 size: 14 residues. V dropped 3 bases and J dropped 2 bases, with 11 bases sitting between them. The DNA for the CDR3 is TGTGCCAGCAGCTTCCGGGACGGCACCTACGAGCAGTACTTC. This translates into CASSFRDGTYEQYF.

In its sample, this clonotype was seen a few times. The chain links TRBV29-1 to TRBJ2-1, with D possibly matching TRBD2 (6 bases). Germline CDR1 SQVTM, CDR2 ANQGSEA. The CDR3 is 16 residues long. The ends were cut back, 3 bases at V and 0 bases at J, with 15 bases in the middle. The CDR3 spells CSVDRTGESSYNEQFF. DNA of the CDR3: TGCAGCGTTGATCGGACGGGAGAGAGCTCCTACAATGAGCAGTTCTTC.

This clonotype showed up just a few times. The rearrangement joins TRBV7-9 to TRBJ1-1; a possible D gene is TRBD1 (5 bases). Germline-derived CDR1 and CDR2 are SEHNR and FQNEAQ (reference sequence). The CDR3 has 12 amino acids. Trimming removed 2 bases from V and 6 bases from J, with 7 bases in between. CDR3 nucleotides: TGTGCCAGCAGCTTAAGGGGAGCTGAAGCTTTCTTT. It codes for CASSLRGAEAFF.

This clonotype was seen many times. The rearrangement links TRBV12-3 or TRBV12-4 to TRBJ2-3; 9 nucleotides agree with TRBD1. The CDR3 is 14 residues long. Trimming at V came to 3 bases and at J to 5 bases, leaving 3 bases not matched to a gene. CDR3 residues: CASSLSDRGDTQYF. CDR3 DNA sequence: TGTGCCAGCAGTTTGTCGGACAGGGGAGATACGCAGTATTTT.

This clonotype was recorded at least ten times. The chain is built from TRBV3-1 and TRBJ2-1; tentatively, D is TRBD1 or TRBD2 (5 bases each). The germline V and J ends were trimmed by 3 bases and 2 bases, with 11 bases remaining between them. This CDR3 is 15 amino acids long. Germline CDR1 and CDR2: LGHDT and YNNKEL (reference sequence). The CDR3 region is CASSQGTVTYNEQFF. CDR3 coding DNA: TGTGCCAGCAGCCAGGGGACCGTAACCTACAATGAGCAGTTCTTC.

The gene calls are TRBV20-1 and TRBJ2-7, with 7 bases matching TRBD2. Germline loops: CDR1 DFQATT, CDR2 SNEGSKA (reference sequence). The CDR3 is 14 amino acids. V shed 5 bases, J shed 7 bases, and the junction held 14 bases outside the gene matches. Written as DNA, the CDR3 is TGCAGTGCTCGGGAGGCTAGCGGTACGGGGGAGCAGTACTTC. It specifies CSAREASGTGEQYF.

CDR3 sequence reads: CASSFRGRNHETQYF. The CDR3 DNA follows: TGTGCCAGCAGCTTTAGGGGACGAAATCACGAGACCCAGTACTTC. The V and J genes are TRBV7-9 and TRBJ2-5; D could derive from TRBD1 or TRBD2 (5 bases each). The V and J ends lost 3 bases and 5 bases respectively, with 16 bases between them. CDR3 size: 15 residues. Germline CDR1 SEHNR, CDR2 FQNEAQ (reference sequence).

At least ten counts were recorded for this clonotype. The rearrangement uses TRBV9 and TRBJ2-5, with TRBD1 matching over 11 bases. Germline V lookup: CDR1 SGDLS, CDR2 YYNGEE. This CDR3 has 15 amino acids. The ends lost 2 bases at V and 5 bases at J; junction bases unmatched: 5. The CDR3 protein is CASSVQDRGLETQYF. DNA of the CDR3: TGTGCCAGCAGCGTCCAGGACAGGGGGCTGGAGACCCAGTACTTC. The full variable domain, in which reference TRBV9 and TRBJ2-5 provide the parts outside the CDR3, is DSGVTQTPKHLITATGQRVTLRCSPRSGDLSVYWYQQSLDQGLQFLIQYYNGEERAKGNILERFSAQQFPDLHSELNLSSLELGDSALYFCASSVQDRGLETQYFGPGTRLLVL.

This clonotype was counted between two and nine times. The chain employs TRBV20-1 and TRBJ2-7; D perhaps matches TRBD1 (6 bases). This CDR3 region has 15 residues. Per germline, CDR1 DFQATT and CDR2 SNEGSKA (reference sequence). V was pared by 3 bases and J by 0 bases, with 15 bases between. CDR3 coding DNA: TGCAGTGCTAGCCCACAACAGGGAACCTCCTACGAGCAGTACGTC. Translated, it gives CSASPQQGTSYEQYV.